What follows are 15 T cell receptor beta chains derived from one specimen sequenced in a study of metastatic and nonmetastatic thyroid tumors (dated by TCRdb to 2020 to 2021). The library was produced with PCR. Sequencer: Illumina HiSeq 4000. The public reads were reanalyzed by TCRdb: fastp trimming at Q25, MiXCR alignment, in-frame beta chains only. The sample table lists some 5,000 clones, about 29% of them with a count of one. The ten largest clones add up to around 9.6% of the sample. No patient had received any treatment before thyroid surgery. Sequenced input: adjacent normal tissue. The receptor set was obtained from a female donor with papillary thyroid cancer or a benign thyroid nodule (not recorded which). Some clones in this sample may be carry-over from other donors' samples.

This chain uses TRBV20-1 with TRBJ2-2; TRBD1 agrees at 11 bases. The CDR3 runs to 15 residues. Germline CDR1 is DFQATT and CDR2 is SNEGSKA (reference sequence). V dropped 6 bases and J dropped 5; count of bases not matched to a gene: 8. CDR3 sequence: CSATPGTGGTGELFF. The CDR3 DNA reads TGCAGTGCCACGCCCGGGACAGGGGGTACCGGGGAGCTGTTTTTT.

This clone showed up just a few times. The chain carries TRBV7-6 and TRBJ1-6; 7 bases map to TRBD1. The CDR3 has 17 amino acids. Trimming cost V 1 base and J 1 base; bases outside gene matches: 4. CDR1 is SGHVS, CDR2 FNYEAQ, per germline. CDR3 loop: CASSLGPQGSYNSPLHF. The CDR3 DNA reads TGTGCCAGCAGCTTAGGCCCACAGGGGTCCTATAATTCACCCCTCCACTTT.

This chain joins TRBV19 and TRBJ2-1; possible D gene TRBD2, 5 bases. Trimming left V 1 base short and J 6 bases short, with 22 bases between. This CDR3 spans 18 amino acids. CDR1 and CDR2 from the germline V gene are LNHDA and SQIVND (reference sequence). DNA for the CDR3: TGTGCCAGTAGTATAGGAGGGATTACTAGTTTACGGATCAATGAGCAGTTCTTC. Translating it yields CASSIGGITSLRINEQFF.

This clone ranks as large. V usage is TRBV20-1 and J usage is TRBJ2-7, with D uncertain. Germline V gene sequence: CDR1 DFQATT, CDR2 SNEGSKA (reference sequence). V dropped 3 bases and J dropped 0 bases, with 15 bases sitting between them. The length of the CDR3 is 15 residues. CDR3 region: CSARVPKTSSYEQYF. The CDR3 DNA sequence: TGCAGTGCTAGGGTCCCAAAGACCTCCTCCTACGAGCAGTACTTC.

The CDR3 coding sequence is TGTGCCAGCACCCCGATGACCGGGACAGGGATCATTTATTCGAACACTGAAGCTTTCTTT. Translation gives CASTPMTGTGIIYSNTEAFF. The genes are TRBV25-1 and TRBJ1-1, with 9 positions matching TRBD1. There are 20 residues in the CDR3. With 7 bases clipped from V and 1 base from J, the junction kept 22 bases outside the gene matches. The germline V gene has CDR1 MGHDK and CDR2 SYGVNS.

This clone was recorded a few times. The V gene is TRBV20-1, the J gene TRBJ2-7, with 13 bases that match TRBD2. Germline V gene lookup returns CDR1 DFQATT and CDR2 SNEGSKA (reference sequence). The CDR3 extends over 16 amino acids. J was trimmed by 2 bases and V by 1 base; bases with no gene match: 5. The CDR3 sequence is CSARVRLAGGTYEQYF. CDR3 DNA sequence: TGCAGTGCTAGAGTCAGACTAGCGGGAGGTACCTACGAGCAGTACTTC.

Relative to its sample, this clone is medium-sized. The genes are TRBV10-3 and TRBJ2-5; D is unclear. Deletions cut 4 bases from V and 4 bases from J, with 10 bases between. This CDR3 is built from 13 residues. Germline V gene sequence: CDR1 ENHRY, CDR2 SYGVKD. CDR3 region: CAISGELRETQYF. For the CDR3, the DNA is TGTGCCATCAGTGGTGAACTCCGAGAGACCCAGTACTTC.

This chain connects TRBV12-3 or TRBV12-4 to TRBJ2-7; 10 bases map to TRBD2. J was trimmed by 1 base and V by 6 bases; bases with no gene match: 6. The CDR3 length is 15 residues. As DNA, the CDR3 is TGTGCCAGCAGGCCAAGCGGGAGGGGGTCCTACGAGCAGTACTTC. This sequence encodes CASRPSGRGSYEQYF.

Only a few counts were recorded for this clone. The chain has TRBV25-1 and TRBJ2-5; perhaps TRBD2 as D (6 bases). The V end was cut by 5 bases, the J end by 2 bases, with 12 bases between. The CDR3 has 14 residues. Germline values: CDR1 MGHDK, CDR2 SYGVNS. The CDR3 sequence is CASSFRGGQETQYF. The DNA of the CDR3 is TGTGCCAGCAGTTTCCGGGGAGGACAAGAGACCCAGTACTTC.

Within the sample, this clone is medium-sized. The genes are TRBV7-2 and TRBJ1-1; 12 bases agree with TRBD1. Trimming cost V 6 bases and J 4 bases; bases outside gene matches: 3. CDR1 SGHTA and CDR2 FQGNSA come from the germline V gene. This CDR3 has 14 residues. For the CDR3, the DNA is TGTGCCAGCAGACCGGGACAGGGGGCCACTGAAGCTTTCTTT. Its translation: CASRPGQGATEAFF. The full variable domain, rest sourced from reference TRBV7-2 and TRBJ1-1, is GAGVSQSPSNKVTEKGKDVELRCDPISGHTALYWYRQSLGQGLEFLIYFQGNSAPDKSGLPSDRFSAERTGGSVSTLTIQRTQQEDSAVYLCASRPGQGATEAFFGQGTRLTVV.

There are a few counts of this clone. The chain uses TRBV2 and TRBJ2-3; a weak D match, TRBD2 (5 bases). The CDR3 consists of 14 residues. CDR1 and CDR2 (germline): SNHLY, FYNNEI. Trimming cost V 7 bases and J 2 bases, with 13 bases left between them. The CDR3 here is CASIRLQNTDTQYF. CDR3 DNA sequence: TGTGCCAGCATCCGACTACAAAACACAGATACGCAGTATTTT.

Concerning this clone itself: A read error is possible here, since a much larger clone lies one base away. The same CDR3 also results from other DNA sequences found in this sample. The chain uses TRBV5-1 and TRBJ1-2; D gene uncertain. Germline values: CDR1 SGHRS, CDR2 YFSETQ. This CDR3 region has 16 residues. The CDR3 protein is CASSSQGVERSYGHTF. The CDR3 DNA follows: TGCGCCAGCAGCTCGCAAGGTGTAGAGCGTAGCTATGGCCACACCTTC. The variable domain in full, with the rest retrieved from reference TRBV5-1 and TRBJ1-2, is KAGVTQTPRYLIKTRGQQVTLSCSPISGHRSVSWYQQTPGQGLQFLFEYFSETQRNKGNFPGRFSGRQFSNSRSEMNVSTLELGDSALYLCASSSQGVERSYGHTFGSGTRLTVV.

To note about this clone: The CDR3 end shows no conserved phenylalanine or tryptophan, and so a read error is likely. No DNA is shown, since the ends of the CDR3 on it are uncertain; the CDR3 is the one TCRdb lists. The V call is TRBV28, the J call TRBJ1-6; TRBD1, the table's D call, was not compared with the DNA. The V gene's germline CDR1 is MDHEN and CDR2 SYDVKM. 14 amino acids form the CDR3, both terminal residues included. The CDR3 here is CASRVTGRSSPIHL.

The chain carries TRBV14 and TRBJ1-2, with 8 nucleotides matching TRBD1. With 3 bases clipped from V and 7 bases from J, the junction kept 1 base outside the gene matches. The CDR3 totals 12 residues. The V gene's germline CDR1 is SGHDN and CDR2 FVKESK. The CDR3 is CASSQDRVGYTF. The CDR3 nucleotides are TGTGCCAGCAGCCAGGACAGGGTTGGCTACACCTTC.

This clone has only a few counts. The V and J genes are TRBV5-6 and TRBJ2-7; TRBD1 might be the D (6 bases). In germline, CDR1 is SGHDT, CDR2 YYEEEE. V dropped 1 base and J dropped 6 bases, with 17 bases sitting between them. The CDR3 sequence is 15 residues long. The CDR3 protein is CASSLSGGGFREQYF. CDR3 in DNA: TGTGCCAGCAGCTTGTCTGGGGGCGGATTCCGCGAGCAGTACTTC.